This T cell receptor beta chain is from a study of T cells in Graves' hyperthyroidism and ophthalmopathy. The CDR3 is 16 amino acids. The V gene's germline CDR1 is LNHDA and CDR2 SQIVND (reference sequence). The V end was cut by 5 bases, the J end by 7 bases, with 24 bases between. Amplified TCR beta CDR3 regions derived from RNA transcripts. RT-PCR in the first round (using the HTBI primer set) targeted the TCR CDR3. Using its own MiXCR run on the multiplex PCR reads, TCRdb lists one record per CDR3 protein. The sample includes some 500,000 distinct CDR3 sequences, 15% to 20% of them seen just once. The J gene is TRBJ2-7, the V gene TRBV19; a possible D gene is TRBD2 (6 bases). What was sequenced was blood. The receptor comes from a woman under 40 with Graves' ophthalmopathy. Written as DNA, the CDR3 is TGTGCCAGTAGTCCTCGTACCGGGACTCTGGCTGTGGAGCAGTACTTC. This gives the protein CASSPRTGTLAVEQYF.